This TCR beta chain came from a study of shared clonotypes between healthy human individuals. This clone appeared once. What it recognizes is unknown. Study-level findings and limits: Larger richness was generally estimated for naive than memory subsets.

Repertoires were generated with immunoSEQ multiplex PCR, while TCRdb's copy carries only in-frame clones and drops some. The data hold roughly 2 million clones, with 90% to 97% observed a single time. V shed 4 bases, J shed 4 bases, and the junction held 9 bases outside the gene matches. The CDR3 runs 17 residues. CDR1 is SNHLY and CDR2 is FYNNEI in the germline V gene. Sequencing was done on a sample of naive CD4+ T cells sorted from blood. The subset is: CD45RA+ positively selected. The TCR was taken from a man between 18 and 29 years old in good health. The V call is TRBV2, the J call TRBJ2-5; TRBD2 matches at 13 bases. This chain's CDR3 is CASSAGTSGTARETQYF. In DNA, the CDR3 is TGTGCCAGCAGTGCCGGGACTAGCGGGACCGCCCGAGAGACCCAGTACTTC.